The sequence of this T cell receptor (beta chain) was determined in a study of shared T cell receptors in the human thymus. The data were produced by immunoSEQ multiplex PCR, yet TCRdb's version contains in-frame clones alone and is incomplete. The sample shows approximately 760,000 clones, 70% to 90% of them seen only once. Germline assignment: CDR1 MNHEY and CDR2 SMNVEV (reference sequence). The J segment lost 1 base and the V segment lost 6 bases, leaving 9 bases of the junction unmatched. The CDR3 runs to 16 residues. These data are also associated with another study on human thymus T cells. In that study: Having corrective surgery for congenital heart defects, healthy Finnish infants were the ones who donated. Thymus was obtained from resections taken during corrective heart surgery. The related literature has documented a marked overlap of thymic repertoires among unrelated individuals.

This chain joins TRBV27 and TRBJ2-1; 7 nucleotides line up with TRBD1. The sequence derives from a girl under three years old with a congenital heart defect. Specimen: thymocytes. This CDR3 reads CASSLSTGWSYNEQFF. CDR3 sequence (DNA): TGTGCCAGCAGCTTGTCGACAGGGTGGTCCTACAATGAGCAGTTCTTC.